The next 20 T cell receptor beta chains were all read from a single sample in a study of shared clonotypes between healthy human individuals. TCRdb keeps only in-frame clones here, not all; method: immunoSEQ multiplex PCR. The profile shows 2,500,000 or so clones, about 92% of them singletons. Sample: naive CD4+ T cells sorted from blood. The sample's subset: CD45RA+ positively selected. The receptors derive from a man in his late teens or twenties in good health.

The chain combines TRBV2 with TRBJ1-4, with TRBD1 as a possible D gene (6 bases). CDR3 size: 13 residues. The germline V and J ends were trimmed by 7 bases and 4 bases, with 10 bases remaining between them. Germline V gives CDR1 SNHLY, CDR2 FYNNEI. The CDR3 DNA sequence: TGTGCCAGCATGAGGACAGTTAATGAAAAACTGTTTTTT. Amino acid sequence: CASMRTVNEKLFF.

The CDR3 protein is CASSPSVGREEQFF. The CDR3 coding sequence is TGTGCCAGCAGCCCAAGTGTCGGGAGGGAGGAGCAGTTCTTC. This rearrangement joins TRBV7-9 to TRBJ2-1; 8 nucleotides match TRBD2. V gave up 5 bases and J gave up 10 bases; unmatched junction bases: 10. This CDR3 comprises 14 residues. Germline lookup yields CDR1 SEHNR and CDR2 FQNEAQ (reference sequence).

The CDR3 nucleotides are TGCGCCAGCAGCTTGGACACATCGTATCATGGCTACACCTTC. Its protein product is CASSLDTSYHGYTF. This chain links TRBV5-1 with TRBJ1-2; D remains unclear. Germline V gene data show CDR1 as SGHRS and CDR2 as YFSETQ. The CDR3 totals 14 residues. V lost 0 bases, J lost 6 bases, and 12 bases lay in between. The full variable domain, in which reference TRBV5-1 and TRBJ1-2 provide the parts outside the CDR3, is KAGVTQTPRYLIKTRGQQVTLSCSPISGHRSVSWYQQTPGQGLQFLFEYFSETQRNKGNFPGRFSGRQFSNSRSEMNVSTLELGDSALYLCASSLDTSYHGYTFGSGTRLTVV.

The rearrangement joins TRBV10-3 to TRBJ2-3; 16 bases are a match to TRBD2. The CDR3 is 17 residues long. J gave up 4 bases and V 2 bases, and 3 bases lay outside the gene matches. CDR1 is ENHRY and CDR2 is SYGVKD in the germline V gene. The CDR3 reads CAISEGTSGGASDTQYF. In DNA, the CDR3 is TGTGCCATCAGTGAGGGGACTAGCGGGGGGGCTTCAGATACGCAGTATTTT.

The chain has TRBV10-3 and TRBJ2-3, with D possibly matching TRBD2 (5 bases). Germline values: CDR1 ENHRY, CDR2 SYGVKD. V was trimmed by 2 bases and J by 1 base, leaving 16 bases between them. The CDR3 sequence is 17 residues long. The CDR3 nucleotides are TGTGCCATCAGTGAGGTAGTCGCGCGGGTCGGCACAGATACGCAGTATTTT. As protein: CAISEVVARVGTDTQYF.

The chain links TRBV11-1 to TRBJ2-7; possible D gene TRBD2, 6 bases. V lost 2 bases, J lost 3 bases, and 14 bases lay in between. The CDR3 length is 15 residues. Germline V gene sequence: CDR1 SGHAT, CDR2 FQDESV (reference sequence). CDR3 amino acids: CASSLNGGASYEQYF. The CDR3 nucleotides are TGTGCCAGCAGCTTAAATGGCGGGGCTAGCTACGAGCAGTACTTC. The variable domain in full, completed from reference TRBV11-1 and TRBJ2-7, reads EAEVAQSPRYKITEKSQAVAFWCDPISGHATLYWYRQILGQGPELLVQFQDESVVDDSQLPKDRFSAERLKGVDSTLKIQPAELGDSAMYLCASSLNGGASYEQYFGPGTRLTVT.

This sequence joins TRBV28 and TRBJ1-2, with TRBD1 as a possible D gene (5 bases). This CDR3 is built from 14 residues. CDR1 MDHEN and CDR2 SYDVKM come from the germline V gene. The ends were cut back, 4 bases at V and 4 bases at J, with 13 bases in the middle. The CDR3, as DNA: TGTGCCAGCAGTTCACATGGACATTCCTATGGCTACACCTTC. Translating it yields CASSSHGHSYGYTF.

The chain uses TRBV10-3 and TRBJ1-1; the D is unclear. From germline, CDR1 is ENHRY and CDR2 SYGVKD. Trimming removed 1 base at V and 0 bases at J, with 9 bases between. The CDR3 is made up of 15 amino acids. This CDR3 reads CAISEWVSMNTEAFF. The CDR3 DNA reads TGTGCCATCAGTGAGTGGGTCAGTATGAACACTGAAGCTTTCTTT.

This chain joins TRBV7-2 and TRBJ2-3; 7 bases agree with TRBD2. CDR1 and CDR2 (germline): SGHTA, FQGNSA. Trimming removed 1 base from V and 4 bases from J; junction bases left unmatched: 11. CDR3 size: 17 residues. CDR3 coding DNA: TGTGCCAGCAGCTTAGGGGCGGGAGTTCTAGCGGCAGATACGCAGTATTTT. Protein: CASSLGAGVLAADTQYF.

On this clone itself: The sample holds other DNA sequences that translate to the same CDR3. The CDR3 DNA follows: TGTGCCAGCTCACCCCCCTTAGCGGGGGTCTACAATGAGCAGTTCTTC. Translation gives CASSPPLAGVYNEQFF. The chain is built from TRBV18 and TRBJ2-1; 9 bases match TRBD2. With V trimmed by 3 bases and J by 3 bases, 6 bases remained unmatched. The CDR3 sequence is 16 residues long. CDR1 is KGHSH, CDR2 LQKENI, per germline.

The chain carries TRBV2 and TRBJ2-5; D is possibly TRBD2 (6 bases). V lost 7 bases, J lost 5 bases, and 14 bases lay in between. Germline V lookup: CDR1 SNHLY, CDR2 FYNNEI. This CDR3 comprises 13 residues. The CDR3 DNA follows: TGTGCCAGCATGCCGGGGGAAATCGAGACCCAGTACTTC. It translates to CASMPGEIETQYF.

The chain joins TRBV7-2 to TRBJ1-4; tentatively, D is TRBD1 (5 bases). The V end lost 2 bases, the J end lost 5 bases, and 9 bases lay between the germline ends. Per the germline V gene, CDR1 is SGHTA and CDR2 is FQGNSA. This CDR3 spans 14 amino acids. This CDR3 reads CASSLWGRNEKLFF. CDR3 DNA: TGTGCCAGCAGCTTATGGGGGAGGAATGAAAAACTGTTTTTT.

The V and J genes are TRBV13 and TRBJ2-5, with D possibly being TRBD1 (5 bases). CDR1 and CDR2 from the germline V gene are PRHDT and FYEKMQ (reference sequence). V was clipped by 5 bases and J by 2 bases, with 9 bases between them. The CDR3 has 13 amino acids. This chain's CDR3 is CASSPRAQETQYF. Here the CDR3 DNA reads TGTGCCAGCAGCCCCAGGGCTCAAGAGACCCAGTACTTC.

As for this clone: Other DNA sequences within the sample encode an identical CDR3. This rearrangement joins TRBV30 to TRBJ2-1; D is unclear. Germline CDR1 GTSNPN, CDR2 SVGIG (reference sequence). V was pared by 0 bases and J by 7 bases, with 7 bases between. This CDR3 is 12 amino acids long. This CDR3 is CAWSVLNNEQFF. The CDR3, as DNA: TGTGCCTGGAGTGTACTAAATAATGAGCAGTTCTTC.

This chain connects TRBV19 to TRBJ2-7; D possibly corresponds to TRBD1 (6 bases). This CDR3 contains 16 residues. Looked up from germline, CDR1 is LNHDA and CDR2 is SQIVND (reference sequence). The V end lost 1 base, the J end lost 2 bases, and 15 bases lay between the germline ends. The CDR3 loop is CASSIAPIGQPYEQYF. Here the CDR3 DNA reads TGTGCCAGTAGTATAGCCCCGATTGGACAGCCCTACGAGCAGTACTTC.

The V gene is TRBV5-1, the J gene TRBJ2-7; 10 nucleotides align to TRBD2. The CDR3 loop spans 15 amino acids. J gave up 5 bases and V 4 bases, and 9 bases lay outside the gene matches. Germline V CDR1 and CDR2: SGHRS, YFSETQ. CDR3 residues: CASSARTSGGNEQYF. The CDR3 DNA is TGCGCCAGCAGCGCCCGGACTAGCGGAGGGAACGAGCAGTACTTC.

This clone was counted once. This chain joins TRBV6-1 and TRBJ1-5, with a tentative D call TRBD1 (5 bases). The CDR3 totals 15 residues. Germline CDR1 MNHNS, CDR2 SASEGT. The ends were cut back, 2 bases at V and 5 bases at J, with 13 bases in the middle. In DNA, the CDR3 is TGTGCCAGCAGTGAAAGAGGGGCAGGGCATCAGCCCCAGCATTTT. It specifies CASSERGAGHQPQHF.

The table lists this clone with a few counts. The rearrangement joins TRBV30 to TRBJ1-3, with 10 bases identical to TRBD1. J gave up 4 bases and V 4 bases, and 7 bases lay outside the gene matches. CDR3 size: 15 residues. Germline values: CDR1 GTSNPN, CDR2 SVGIG (reference sequence). CDR3 nucleotide sequence: TGTGCCTGGACTAGGGACAGGGGAACCGGAAACACCATATATTTT. This translates into CAWTRDRGTGNTIYF.

The chain carries TRBV6-1 and TRBJ1-6; tentatively, D is TRBD1 (5 bases). CDR3 size: 14 residues. V shed 8 bases and J shed 2 bases, with 10 bases lying between them. Germline-derived CDR1 and CDR2 are MNHNS and SASEGT. The CDR3 is CASGTGPYNSPLHF. CDR3 nucleotide sequence: TGTGCCAGCGGAACAGGTCCCTATAATTCACCCCTCCACTTT.

V is TRBV9 and J is TRBJ2-1, with 8 bases identical to TRBD2. J was trimmed by 9 bases and V by 0 bases; bases with no gene match: 8. Germline CDR1 reads SGDLS; CDR2 reads YYNGEE. The CDR3 runs 15 residues. CDR3 protein: CASSVGNSGVGEQFF. The CDR3 DNA sequence: TGTGCCAGCAGCGTAGGGAATAGCGGGGTGGGTGAGCAGTTCTTC. Drawing the rest from reference TRBV9 and TRBJ2-1, the complete variable domain is DSGVTQTPKHLITATGQRVTLRCSPRSGDLSVYWYQQSLDQGLQFLIQYYNGEERAKGNILERFSAQQFPDLHSELNLSSLELGDSALYFCASSVGNSGVGEQFFGPGTRLTVL.